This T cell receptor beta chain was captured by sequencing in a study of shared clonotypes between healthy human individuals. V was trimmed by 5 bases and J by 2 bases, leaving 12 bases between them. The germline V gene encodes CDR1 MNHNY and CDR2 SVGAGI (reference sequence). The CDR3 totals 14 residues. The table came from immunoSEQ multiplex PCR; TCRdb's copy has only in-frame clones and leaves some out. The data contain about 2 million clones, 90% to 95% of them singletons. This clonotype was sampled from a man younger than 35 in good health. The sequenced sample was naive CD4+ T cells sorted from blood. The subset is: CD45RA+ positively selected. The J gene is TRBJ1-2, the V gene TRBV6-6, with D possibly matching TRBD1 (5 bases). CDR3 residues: CASSPGTGNYGYTF. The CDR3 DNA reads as TGTGCCAGCAGTCCAGGGACGGGGAACTATGGCTACACCTTC.